Sequencing of this TCR beta chain was carried out in a study of blood T cells in healthy people across ages. Using a J-beta primer mix together with a sample-barcoded 5' primer, a second PCR was run for 7 to 11 cycles. A template-switch adaptor with 12 random nucleotides tagged each cDNA molecule. Each sample provided no less than 3 million CDR3-containing paired-end reads. TCRdb re-called the 5' RACE reads with MiXCR, one entry per CDR3 protein. The sample carries around 1,800,000 distinct CDR3 sequences, more than 35% recorded once. General study results and limits: Roughly linearly, TCR beta diversity per million T cells fell as age increased.

The germline V gene has CDR1 ENHRY and CDR2 SYGVKD. The CDR3 length is 14 residues. Remarks on this clonotype: Its matching antigen is unknown. A junction boundary mismatches the germline segment, possibly from a read error.

Total RNA was extracted at no less than 6 micrograms per sample. The chain combines TRBV10-3 with TRBJ1-2; 11 nucleotides agree with TRBD1. The material sequenced was blood. This TCR derives from a human donor in good health. The CDR3 loop reads CVINGQGANDGYTF. The CDR3 DNA sequence: TGTGTCATCAATGGACAGGGGGCTAATGATGGCTACACCTTC.